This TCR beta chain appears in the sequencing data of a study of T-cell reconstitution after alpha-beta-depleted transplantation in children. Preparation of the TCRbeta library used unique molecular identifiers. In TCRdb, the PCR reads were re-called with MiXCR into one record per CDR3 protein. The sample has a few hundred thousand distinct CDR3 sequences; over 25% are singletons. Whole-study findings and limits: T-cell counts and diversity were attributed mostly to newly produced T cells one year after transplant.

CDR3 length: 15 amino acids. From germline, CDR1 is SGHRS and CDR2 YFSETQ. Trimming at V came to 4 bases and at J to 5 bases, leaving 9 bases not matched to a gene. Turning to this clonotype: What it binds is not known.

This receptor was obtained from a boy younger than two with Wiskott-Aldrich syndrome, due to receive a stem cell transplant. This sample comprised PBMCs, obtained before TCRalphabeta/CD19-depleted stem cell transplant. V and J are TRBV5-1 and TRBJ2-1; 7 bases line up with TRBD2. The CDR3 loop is CASSTGTTGHNEQFF. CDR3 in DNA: TGCGCCAGCAGCACCGGGACTACGGGACACAATGAGCAGTTCTTC.